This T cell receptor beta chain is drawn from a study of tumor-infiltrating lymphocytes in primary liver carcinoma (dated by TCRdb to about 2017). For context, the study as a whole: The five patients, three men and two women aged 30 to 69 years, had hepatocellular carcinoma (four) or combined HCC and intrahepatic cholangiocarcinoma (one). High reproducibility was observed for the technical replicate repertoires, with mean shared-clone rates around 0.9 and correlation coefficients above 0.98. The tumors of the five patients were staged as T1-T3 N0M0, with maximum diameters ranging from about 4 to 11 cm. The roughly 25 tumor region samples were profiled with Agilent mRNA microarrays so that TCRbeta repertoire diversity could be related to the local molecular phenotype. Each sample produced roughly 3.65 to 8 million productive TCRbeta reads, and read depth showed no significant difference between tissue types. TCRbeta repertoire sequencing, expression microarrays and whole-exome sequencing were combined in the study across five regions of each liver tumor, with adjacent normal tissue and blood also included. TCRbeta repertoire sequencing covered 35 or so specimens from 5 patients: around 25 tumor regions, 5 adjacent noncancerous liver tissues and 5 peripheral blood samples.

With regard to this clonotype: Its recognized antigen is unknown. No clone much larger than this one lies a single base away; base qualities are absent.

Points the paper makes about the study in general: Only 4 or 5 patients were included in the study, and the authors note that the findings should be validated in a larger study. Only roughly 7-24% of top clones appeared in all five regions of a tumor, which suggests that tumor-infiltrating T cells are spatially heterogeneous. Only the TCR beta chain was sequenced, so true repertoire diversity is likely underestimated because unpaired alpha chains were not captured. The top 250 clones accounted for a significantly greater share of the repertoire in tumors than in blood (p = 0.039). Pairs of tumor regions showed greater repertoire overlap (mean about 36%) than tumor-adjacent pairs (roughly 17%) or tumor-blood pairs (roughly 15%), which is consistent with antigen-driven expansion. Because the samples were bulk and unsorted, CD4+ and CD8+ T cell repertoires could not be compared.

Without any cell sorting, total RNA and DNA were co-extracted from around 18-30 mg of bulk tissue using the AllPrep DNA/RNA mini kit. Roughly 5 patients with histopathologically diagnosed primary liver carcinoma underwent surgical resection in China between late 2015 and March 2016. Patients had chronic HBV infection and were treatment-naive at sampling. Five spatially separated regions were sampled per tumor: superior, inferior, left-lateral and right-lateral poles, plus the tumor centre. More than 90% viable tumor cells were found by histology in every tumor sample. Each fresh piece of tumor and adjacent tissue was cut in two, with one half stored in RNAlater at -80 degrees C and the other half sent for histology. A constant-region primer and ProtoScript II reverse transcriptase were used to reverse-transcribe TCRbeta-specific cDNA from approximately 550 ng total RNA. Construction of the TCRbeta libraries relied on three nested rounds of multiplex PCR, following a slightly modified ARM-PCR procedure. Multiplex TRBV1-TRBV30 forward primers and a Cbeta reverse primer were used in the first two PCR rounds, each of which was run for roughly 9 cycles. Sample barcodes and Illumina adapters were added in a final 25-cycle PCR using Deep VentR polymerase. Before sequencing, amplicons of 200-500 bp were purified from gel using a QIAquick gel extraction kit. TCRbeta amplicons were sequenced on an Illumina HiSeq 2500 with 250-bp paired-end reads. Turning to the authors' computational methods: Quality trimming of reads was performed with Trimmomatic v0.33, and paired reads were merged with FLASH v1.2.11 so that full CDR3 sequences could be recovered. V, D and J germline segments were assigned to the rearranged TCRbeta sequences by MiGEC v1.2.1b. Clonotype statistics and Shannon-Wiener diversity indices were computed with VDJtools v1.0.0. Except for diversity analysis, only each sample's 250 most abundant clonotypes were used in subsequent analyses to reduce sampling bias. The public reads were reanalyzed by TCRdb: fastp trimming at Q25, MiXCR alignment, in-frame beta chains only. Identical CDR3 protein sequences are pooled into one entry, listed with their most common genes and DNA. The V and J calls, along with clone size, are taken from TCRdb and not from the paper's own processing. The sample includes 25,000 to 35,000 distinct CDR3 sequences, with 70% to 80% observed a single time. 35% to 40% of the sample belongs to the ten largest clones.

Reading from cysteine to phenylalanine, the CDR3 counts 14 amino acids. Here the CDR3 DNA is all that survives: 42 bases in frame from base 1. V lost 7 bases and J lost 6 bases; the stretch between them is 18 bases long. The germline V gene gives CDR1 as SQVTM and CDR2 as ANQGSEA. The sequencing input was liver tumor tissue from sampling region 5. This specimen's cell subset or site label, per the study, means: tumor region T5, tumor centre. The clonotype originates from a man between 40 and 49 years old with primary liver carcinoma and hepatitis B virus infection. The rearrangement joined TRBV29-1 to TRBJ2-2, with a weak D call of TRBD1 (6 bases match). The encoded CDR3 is CSDGEQGRAGELFF. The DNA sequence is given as TGCAGCGATGGAGAACAGGGTAGAGCCGGGGAGCTGTTTTTT.